A single sample is the source of the 25 T cell receptor beta chains below, sequenced in a study of shared clonotypes between healthy human individuals. Only in-frame clones appear in the TCRdb table, and some are missing; sequencing was by immunoSEQ multiplex PCR. The sample holds 900,000 to 1,200,000 clones, approximately 78% seen once. Sequencing was performed on memory CD4+ T cells from PBMCs. As to subset: CD45RA-negative fraction. The receptors shown here come from a man aged 18 to 29 in good health. Some clones in this sample may be carry-over from other donors' samples.

This clone was seen more than once but under ten times. The chain uses TRBV5-5 and TRBJ2-2; TRBD1 might be the D (6 bases). Trimming removed 0 bases at V and 2 bases at J, with 11 bases between. Germline lookup yields CDR1 SGHKS and CDR2 YYEKEE (reference sequence). The CDR3 loop spans 16 amino acids. The CDR3 region has the DNA TGTGCCAGCAGCTTGGCCTCTGGGACAAACACCGGGGAGCTGTTTTTT. Encoded protein: CASSLASGTNTGELFF. Full variable domain (outside the CDR3, taken from reference TRBV5-5 and TRBJ2-2): DAGVTQSPTHLIKTRGQQVTLRCSPISGHKSVSWYQQVLGQGPQFIFQYYEKEERGRGNFPDRFSARQFPNYSSELNVNALLLGDSALYLCASSLASGTNTGELFFGEGSRLTVL.

V and J are TRBV5-6 and TRBJ2-6, with TRBD2 as a possible D gene (5 bases). The CDR3 has 18 residues. V lost 1 base, J lost 0 bases, and 14 bases lay in between. Germline CDR1 SGHDT, CDR2 YYEEEE. The DNA for the CDR3 is TGTGCCAGCAGCTTGAGACGGGGAGAATACTCTGGGGCCAACGTCCTGACTTTC. Protein: CASSLRRGEYSGANVLTF.

The V gene is TRBV19, the J gene TRBJ1-1, with D unclear. Trimming took 1 base from V and 3 from J, leaving 6 bases between them. Germline V CDR1 and CDR2: LNHDA, SQIVND (reference sequence). The CDR3 loop spans 13 amino acids. The CDR3 bases are TGTGCCAGTAGTATAGGTGCCGACACTGAAGCTTTCTTT. Residues: CASSIGADTEAFF.

In the case of this clone: The junction shows a germline mismatch at one end, possibly a read error. The V gene is TRBV2, the J gene TRBJ1-4; the D is unclear. This CDR3 contains 14 residues. Germline V gene lookup returns CDR1 SNHLY and CDR2 FYNNEI. The CDR3 spells CASSLETGNEELFF. The CDR3 DNA follows: TGTGCCAGCAGTTTGGAGACGGGGAATGAAGAACTGTTTTTT.

This clone was counted once. The junction does not match germline at one end; this may be a read error. This chain uses TRBV5-1 with TRBJ2-1, with TRBD2 matching over 10 bases. This CDR3 has 16 amino acids. Germline lookup yields CDR1 SGHRS and CDR2 YFSETQ. CDR3 protein: CASTRASGSEYNEQFF. For the CDR3, the DNA is TGCGCAAGCACAAGGGCTAGCGGGAGTGAGTACAATGAGCAGTTCTTC. Full variable domain (remainder filled in from reference TRBV5-1 and TRBJ2-1): KAGVTQTPRYLIKTRGQQVTLSCSPISGHRSVSWYQQTPGQGLQFLFEYFSETQRNKGNFPGRFSGRQFSNSRSEMNVSTLELGDSALYLCASTRASGSEYNEQFFGPGTRLTVL.

The chain combines TRBV6-5 with TRBJ1-1; D possibly corresponds to TRBD1 (5 bases). The CDR3 has 14 amino acids. Germline lookup yields CDR1 MNHEY and CDR2 SVGAGI. Between the trimmed V and J ends, which lost 4 bases and 6 bases, there was a span of 15 bases. The CDR3 coding sequence is TGTGCCAGCAGTTGGGGGGACCTGAGGGCTGAAGCTTTCTTT. It yields the protein CASSWGDLRAEAFF.

J is TRBJ2-1 and V is TRBV11-2; 9 bases agree with TRBD2. Germline V gene sequence: CDR1 SGHAT, CDR2 FQNNGV. V was pared by 7 bases and J by 7 bases, with 14 bases of the junction left unmatched. CDR3 length: 16 amino acids. CDR3: CASTRSRREGENEQFF. DNA of the CDR3: TGTGCCAGCACCCGGTCGCGGCGGGAGGGCGAAAATGAGCAGTTCTTC.

V usage is TRBV27 and J usage is TRBJ2-3; D may be TRBD2 (5 bases). CDR3 length: 15 residues. V was pared by 5 bases and J by 5 bases, with 17 bases between. Germline CDR1 and CDR2: MNHEY and SMNVEV (reference sequence). The CDR3 region has the DNA TGTGCCAGCAGTCCCCCCCCGGGAAGAGGAGATACGCAGTATTTT. As protein: CASSPPPGRGDTQYF.

The rearrangement uses TRBV7-3 and TRBJ2-7; 8 bases map to TRBD2. Trimming took 4 bases from V and 8 from J; bases not matched to a gene: 10. The CDR3 sequence is 14 residues long. Germline V gene data show CDR1 as SGHTA and CDR2 as FQGTGA. In DNA form, the CDR3 reads TGTGCCAGCAGCTCCTCTAGCGGGCTGGTCAAGCAGTACTTC. Its translation: CASSSSSGLVKQYF.

This clone was counted only a few times. The genes are TRBV27 and TRBJ1-1, with 7 bases lining up with TRBD1. CDR3 length equals 15 residues. Per germline, CDR1 MNHEY and CDR2 SMNVEV (reference sequence). The junction had 6 bases not matched to a gene; V was cut back by 5 bases and J by 0 bases. The CDR3 coding sequence is TGTGCCAGCAGTCTACTGGGACAGTTGAACACTGAAGCTTTCTTT. Translated, it gives CASSLLGQLNTEAFF.

The gene calls are TRBV20-1 and TRBJ2-1; 7 nucleotides align to TRBD1. The CDR3 extends over 11 amino acids. With 5 bases clipped from V and 10 bases from J, the junction kept 5 bases outside the gene matches. The germline CDR1 and CDR2 sequences are DFQATT and SNEGSKA (reference sequence). Here the CDR3 reads CSAEGTEEQFF. The CDR3 DNA follows: TGCAGTGCTGAGGGGACAGAAGAGCAGTTCTTC.

J is TRBJ1-2 and V is TRBV2; D is unclear. This CDR3 contains 14 residues. The germline gives CDR1 SNHLY, CDR2 FYNNEI. Trimming took off 4 bases at V and 0 bases at J, with 9 bases between the two ends. The CDR3 here is CASSAADANYGYTF. The CDR3 DNA reads TGTGCCAGCAGTGCGGCCGACGCTAACTATGGCTACACCTTC.

In DNA form, the CDR3 reads TGTGCCAGCAGCTTGGGGACAGGCCTGGGCTACACCTTC. This codes for CASSLGTGLGYTF. This chain connects TRBV5-8 to TRBJ1-2, with TRBD1 matching 7 bases. Germline V CDR1 and CDR2: SGHTS, YDEGEE. The CDR3 covers 13 residues. J lost 8 bases, V lost 0 bases, and 4 bases had no gene match.

This clone turned up a few times. The V and J genes are TRBV6-1 and TRBJ2-7, with D possibly matching TRBD1 (6 bases). The germline V and J ends were trimmed by 6 bases and 6 bases, with 18 bases remaining between them. The CDR3 has 14 amino acids. Germline V gene data show CDR1 as MNHNS and CDR2 as SASEGT. The CDR3 reads CASRPLTGPGEQYF. CDR3 in DNA: TGTGCCAGCAGACCCCTAACAGGGCCGGGCGAGCAGTACTTC.

The chain links TRBV27 to TRBJ2-4; 13 nucleotides agree with TRBD2. Germline V gene data show CDR1 as MNHEY and CDR2 as SMNVEV (reference sequence). The CDR3 length is 16 residues. With 5 bases clipped from V and 8 bases from J, the junction kept 9 bases outside the gene matches. The chain's CDR3 is CASSPPTSGRAHIQYF. The CDR3 DNA is TGTGCCAGCAGTCCCCCTACTAGCGGGAGGGCCCACATTCAGTACTTC.

The V gene is TRBV14, the J gene TRBJ1-5; D unresolved. Trimming cost V 5 bases and J 0 bases, with 5 bases left between them. Germline lookup yields CDR1 SGHDN and CDR2 FVKESK. The CDR3 runs to 13 residues. As DNA, the CDR3 is TGTGCCAGCAGCGCGTATAGCAATCAGCCCCAGCATTTT. It is translated as CASSAYSNQPQHF.

The genes are TRBV6-5 and TRBJ2-1; D is unresolved. Germline V lookup: CDR1 MNHEY, CDR2 SVGAGI. CDR3 length: 14 residues. Trimming shortened V by 6 bases and J by 5 bases, and 14 bases separated the two germline ends. CDR3 sequence: CASSRLRRDNEQFF. CDR3 nucleotide sequence: TGTGCCAGCAGCCGGCTCAGGAGAGACAATGAGCAGTTCTTC.

The rearrangement links TRBV2 to TRBJ1-1; D remains unclear. CDR1 is SNHLY and CDR2 is FYNNEI in the germline V gene. V was shortened by 2 bases and J by 7 bases, with 5 bases between the two germline ends. This CDR3 is 11 amino acids long. Here the CDR3 reads CASSEWLEAFF. As DNA, the CDR3 is TGTGCCAGCAGTGAATGGCTTGAAGCTTTCTTT.

This chain connects TRBV7-2 to TRBJ1-1; no clear D. Germline lookup yields CDR1 SGHTA and CDR2 FQGNSA. V was clipped by 6 bases and J by 4 bases, with 12 bases between them. This CDR3 spans 13 amino acids. Here the CDR3 DNA reads TGTGCCAGCAGTCCCACCGTGGGCACTGAAGCTTTCTTT. As protein: CASSPTVGTEAFF. The full variable domain, its missing parts supplied by reference TRBV7-2 and TRBJ1-1, is GAGVSQSPSNKVTEKGKDVELRCDPISGHTALYWYRQSLGQGLEFLIYFQGNSAPDKSGLPSDRFSAERTGGSVSTLTIQRTQQEDSAVYLCASSPTVGTEAFFGQGTRLTVV.

A remark on this clone: The sample holds other DNA sequences that translate to the same CDR3. The chain is built from TRBV6-5 and TRBJ2-1; 7 nucleotides match TRBD1. The J segment lost 0 bases and the V segment lost 6 bases, leaving 5 bases of the junction unmatched. This CDR3 comprises 15 residues. Germline CDR1 reads MNHEY; CDR2 reads SVGAGI. This CDR3 reads CASSWDSSSYNEQFF. CDR3 sequence (DNA): TGTGCCAGCAGCTGGGACAGTAGCTCCTACAATGAGCAGTTCTTC.

This clone occurred once. The rearrangement uses TRBV20-1 and TRBJ2-7; D is perhaps TRBD1 or TRBD2 (5 bases each). This CDR3 spans 10 amino acids. Germline-derived CDR1 and CDR2 are DFQATT and SNEGSKA (reference sequence). V lost 5 bases and J lost 5, with 7 bases in between. The CDR3 DNA reads TGCAGTGCTGGGACCGACGAGCAGTACTTC. Its protein is CSAGTDEQYF.

The chain recombines TRBV9 with TRBJ2-3; 13 bases are a match to TRBD2. The germline V gene encodes CDR1 SGDLS and CDR2 YYNGEE. The CDR3 extends over 16 amino acids. V lost 5 bases to trimming and J lost 2 bases; unmatched junction nucleotides: 5. CDR3 in DNA: TGTGCCAGCAGTTCGGGACTAGCGGGACTCACAGATACGCAGTATTTT. Translating gives CASSSGLAGLTDTQYF.

In the case of this clone: The DNA is left out, because the CDR3 cannot be placed on it with certainty; the CDR3 is given as TCRdb lists it. The chain has TRBV7-8 and TRBJ1-3. Per the germline V gene, CDR1 is SGHVS and CDR2 is FQNEAQ. The CDR3 region is 16 residues in length, termini included. CDR3 amino acids: CASSFGAGISGNTIYF.

In DNA form, the CDR3 reads TGTGCCAGCAGTGCACAGTTTGGGACCCAGTACTTC. Its protein product is CASSAQFGTQYF. J is TRBJ2-5 and V is TRBV2; D is ambiguous. The CDR3 runs 12 residues. The germline gives CDR1 SNHLY, CDR2 FYNNEI. V was pared by 4 bases and J by 7 bases, with 10 bases between.

The gene calls are TRBV20-1 and TRBJ1-2, with 8 bases aligning to TRBD1. This CDR3 has 11 residues. Germline V lookup: CDR1 DFQATT, CDR2 SNEGSKA (reference sequence). CDR3 in amino acids: CSHPGGDGYTF. The CDR3 region has the DNA TGCAGCCACCCAGGGGGCGATGGCTACACCTTC.